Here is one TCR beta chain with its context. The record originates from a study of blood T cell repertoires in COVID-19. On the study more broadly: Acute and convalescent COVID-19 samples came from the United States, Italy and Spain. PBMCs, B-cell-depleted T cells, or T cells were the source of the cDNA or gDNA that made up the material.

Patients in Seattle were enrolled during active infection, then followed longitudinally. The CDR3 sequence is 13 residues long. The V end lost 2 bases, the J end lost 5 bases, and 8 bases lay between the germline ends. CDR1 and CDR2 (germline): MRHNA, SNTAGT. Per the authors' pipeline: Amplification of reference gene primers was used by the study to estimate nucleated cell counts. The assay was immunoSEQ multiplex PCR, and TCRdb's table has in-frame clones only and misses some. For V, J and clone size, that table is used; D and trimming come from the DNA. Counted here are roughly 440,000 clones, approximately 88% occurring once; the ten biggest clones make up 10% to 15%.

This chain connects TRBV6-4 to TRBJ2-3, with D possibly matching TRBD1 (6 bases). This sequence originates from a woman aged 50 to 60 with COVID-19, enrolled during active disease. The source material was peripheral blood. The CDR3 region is CASSDPGEDTQYF. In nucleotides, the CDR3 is TGTGCCAGCAGTGACCCAGGGGAAGATACGCAGTATTTT.